This is a list of T cell receptor beta chains from one sample in a study of regulatory T cells in long-lasting Graves disease. MiXCR was run by TCRdb on the multiplex PCR reads, yielding one entry per CDR3 protein. Of 310,000 or so distinct CDR3 sequences in the sample, approximately 20% were seen once. This specimen consisted of peripheral blood mononuclear cells (PBMCs), obtained when the disease was refractory, from a patient treated with antithyroid drugs. These receptors were taken from a female donor with Graves disease. CDR3s include the opening cysteine and the closing phenylalanine or tryptophan. For some rows the clone size is stated as once, few or many, or as a class when expanded; others skip it.

abundance: many; j_gene: TRBJ1-2; v_gene: TRBV3-1; CDR3aa: CASSRDTDYGYTF
abundance: few; j_gene: TRBJ2-7; v_gene: TRBV5-1; CDR3aa: CASCTLAGAGEQYF
abundance: many; j_gene: TRBJ2-5; v_gene: TRBV6-1; CDR3aa: CASRAPGVDQETQYF
abundance: NA; j_gene: TRBJ2-5; v_gene: TRBV7-6; CDR3aa: CASSLVGQQETQYF
abundance: many; j_gene: TRBJ2-5; v_gene: TRBV12-3/TRBV12-4; CDR3aa: CASSAGLASETQYF
abundance: many; j_gene: TRBJ2-6; v_gene: TRBV4-2; CDR3aa: CASSGTQGTGANVLTF
abundance: NA; j_gene: TRBJ2-2; v_gene: TRBV29-1; CDR3aa: CSGVHGGTGELFF
abundance: few; j_gene: TRBJ2-5; v_gene: TRBV28; CDR3aa: CASSFRETGETQYF
abundance: NA; j_gene: TRBJ1-2; v_gene: TRBV5-1; CDR3aa: CASRSPGTIHF
abundance: NA; j_gene: TRBJ1-4; v_gene: TRBV7-9; CDR3aa: CASSLAPVQGTNEKLFF
abundance: few; j_gene: TRBJ2-1; v_gene: TRBV28; CDR3aa: CASSPPGPPYNEQFF
abundance: few; j_gene: TRBJ2-3; v_gene: TRBV6-1; CDR3aa: CASSADRAGGTDTQYF
abundance: many; j_gene: TRBJ1-2; v_gene: TRBV2; CDR3aa: CASSVRDSNYGYTF
abundance: NA; j_gene: TRBJ1-4; v_gene: TRBV30; CDR3aa: CAWSPGPRDEKLFF
abundance: few; j_gene: TRBJ1-4; v_gene: TRBV4-2; CDR3aa: CASSQDPGQPNEKLFF
abundance: NA; j_gene: TRBJ1-1; v_gene: TRBV29-1; CDR3aa: CSVGEDPNTEAFF
abundance: many; j_gene: TRBJ2-7; v_gene: TRBV12-3/TRBV12-4; CDR3aa: CASSLGFGLEQYF
abundance: few; j_gene: TRBJ2-5; v_gene: TRBV7-9; CDR3aa: CASSLSGGVWAQYF
abundance: many; j_gene: TRBJ1-3; v_gene: TRBV28; CDR3aa: CASSLPGNTIYF
abundance: NA; j_gene: TRBJ2-1; v_gene: TRBV2; CDR3aa: CASTHLRLAAYNEQFF
abundance: NA; j_gene: TRBJ2-2; v_gene: TRBV5-1; CDR3aa: CASSSTWGQGTGELFF
abundance: many; j_gene: TRBJ2-5; v_gene: TRBV28; CDR3aa: CASSHRREAGQTQYF
abundance: NA; j_gene: TRBJ2-5; v_gene: TRBV5-6; CDR3aa: CASSGRDSQETQYF
abundance: NA; j_gene: TRBJ2-7; v_gene: TRBV4-2; CDR3aa: CASSQGRDTYEQYF
abundance: many; j_gene: TRBJ1-1; v_gene: TRBV27; CDR3aa: CASTRTLTEAFF
abundance: many; j_gene: TRBJ1-2; v_gene: TRBV12-3/TRBV12-4; CDR3aa: CASSFGGRGYTF
abundance: few; j_gene: TRBJ1-5; v_gene: TRBV4-3; CDR3aa: CASSQGYNVLGNQPQHF
abundance: NA; j_gene: TRBJ2-7; v_gene: TRBV19; CDR3aa: CASTPGQSISYEQYF
abundance: many; j_gene: TRBJ1-2; v_gene: TRBV29-1; CDR3aa: CSAQDPYGYTF
abundance: few; j_gene: TRBJ2-7; v_gene: TRBV12-3/TRBV12-4; CDR3aa: CASRVNLEGHEQYF
abundance: few; j_gene: TRBJ1-3; v_gene: TRBV18; CDR3aa: CASSPRTPTSGNTIYF
abundance: many; j_gene: TRBJ2-7; v_gene: TRBV27; CDR3aa: CASWAVVDEQYF
abundance: NA; j_gene: TRBJ2-3; v_gene: TRBV7-8; CDR3aa: CASSPKRVEVHTQYF
abundance: few; j_gene: TRBJ2-5; v_gene: TRBV20-1; CDR3aa: CSARVGGRAGTQYF
abundance: many; j_gene: TRBJ2-7; v_gene: TRBV7-2; CDR3aa: CASSLGGHSSYEQYF
abundance: few; j_gene: TRBJ1-5; v_gene: TRBV12-3/TRBV12-4; CDR3aa: CASSPTGTGALYQPQHF
abundance: many; j_gene: TRBJ2-2; v_gene: TRBV2; CDR3aa: CASSVRGDTGELFF
abundance: NA; j_gene: TRBJ2-7; v_gene: TRBV30; CDR3aa: CAWSVILGGGYEQYF
abundance: few; j_gene: TRBJ2-3; v_gene: TRBV20-1; CDR3aa: CSARGGTYSTDTQYF
abundance: many; j_gene: TRBJ2-5; v_gene: TRBV9; CDR3aa: CASSVAGGQGQETQYF
abundance: few; j_gene: TRBJ2-4; v_gene: TRBV4-1; CDR3aa: CASSQEGGTWNIQYF
abundance: many; j_gene: TRBJ1-5; v_gene: TRBV28; CDR3aa: CASSPTGPGPQHF
abundance: NA; j_gene: TRBJ2-6; v_gene: TRBV7-9; CDR3aa: CASSPRGTGAGANVLTF
abundance: few; j_gene: TRBJ2-2; v_gene: TRBV28; CDR3aa: CASSAFASGGELFF
abundance: NA; j_gene: TRBJ1-1; v_gene: TRBV30; CDR3aa: CAWSPPMNTEAFF
abundance: many; j_gene: TRBJ1-2; v_gene: TRBV5-1; CDR3aa: CASSLSGGNYGYTF